This T cell receptor (beta chain) was sequenced for a study of OX40 agonist ivuxolimab in advanced cancers. Sequencing used immunoSEQ multiplex PCR; TCRdb keeps in-frame clones, though not all of them. The data show roughly 100,000 clones, approximately 95% seen once. This CDR3 spans 15 amino acids. From germline, CDR1 is SGHNT and CDR2 YYREEE (reference sequence). The V end was cut by 7 bases, the J end by 7 bases, with 21 bases between. This clone has only one observation. Its antigen is undetermined. The cohort excluded patients with autoimmune disease history or systemic immunosuppression. Findings and caveats of the study: Among the lowest levels of clonal expansion were found in partial responders at 0.1-3.0 mg/kg. At 0.1 to 3.0 mg/kg and by week 6, CD4+ and CD8+ T cells in the blood had expanded clonally. Among T cells, CD8+ cells averaged more expanded clones than CD4+ cells.

This specimen was CD4+ or CD8+ T cells sorted from blood, taken in a trial of the OX40 agonist ivuxolimab. This chain links TRBV5-4 with TRBJ2-1; D is possibly TRBD2 (6 bases). This sequence was found in an adult with an advanced solid tumor such as melanoma, head and neck, liver or kidney cancer. CDR3 nucleotides: TGTGCCAGCGGCGATTGGGACTCCGGCCCTAATGAGCAGTTCTTC. Translating gives CASGDWDSGPNEQFF.